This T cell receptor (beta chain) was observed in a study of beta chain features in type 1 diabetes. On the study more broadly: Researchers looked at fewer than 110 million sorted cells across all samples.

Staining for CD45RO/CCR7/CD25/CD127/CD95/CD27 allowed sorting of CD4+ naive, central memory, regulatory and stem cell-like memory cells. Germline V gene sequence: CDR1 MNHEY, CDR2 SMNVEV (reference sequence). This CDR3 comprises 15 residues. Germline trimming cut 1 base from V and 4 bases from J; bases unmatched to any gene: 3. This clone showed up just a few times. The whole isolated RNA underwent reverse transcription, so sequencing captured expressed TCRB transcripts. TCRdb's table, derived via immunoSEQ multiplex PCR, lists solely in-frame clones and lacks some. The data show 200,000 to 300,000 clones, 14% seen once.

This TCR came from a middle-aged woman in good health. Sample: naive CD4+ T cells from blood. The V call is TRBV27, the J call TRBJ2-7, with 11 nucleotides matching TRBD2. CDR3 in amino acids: CASSLYASGGYEQYF. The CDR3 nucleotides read TGTGCCAGCAGTTTATACGCTAGCGGGGGGTACGAGCAGTACTTC.